Listed below are T cell receptor beta chains from one sample, sequenced in a study of T-cell memory formation after mild COVID-19. MiXCR, applied by TCRdb to the 5' RACE reads, yields one record per CDR3 protein. The data show about 360,000 distinct CDR3 sequences, around 15% seen once. Sequenced: PBMCs or a T cell subset sorted from them (not recorded which). All receptors derive from a man aged 18 to 30 who had mild COVID-19 (a few samples of this study predate the infection). Cell type and time point are not known. CDR3s include the opening cysteine and the closing phenylalanine or tryptophan. Fields, in order: clone size, D gene, J gene, V gene, CDR3 protein, CDR3 DNA. The D gene is left open where the match is weak. A clone size is listed for some rows: how often the clone was seen (once, few, many), or a class if it is expanded.

>many|TRBD2|TRBJ2-5|TRBV27
CASSPLGLGGTQYF
TGTGCCAGCAGTCCACTGGGACTAGGTGGGACCCAGTACTTC
>few|NA|TRBJ2-1|TRBV18
CASSQGVNEQFF
TGTGCCAGCTCACAGGGAGTCAATGAGCAGTTCTTC
>NA|NA|TRBJ2-3|TRBV2
CASYFGEGNTQYF
TGTGCCAGCTATTTCGGTGAGGGCAATACGCAGTATTTT
>many|NA|TRBJ2-7|TRBV4-2
CASRRRDASSYEQYF
TGTGCCAGCAGACGTCGGGACGCGTCCTCCTACGAGCAGTACTTC
>NA|NA|TRBJ1-5|TRBV6-5
CASSHWGNQPQHF
TGTGCCAGCAGCCACTGGGGCAATCAGCCCCAGCATTTT
>many|NA|TRBJ2-7|TRBV7-2
CASTRFGTYEQYF
TGTGCCAGCACCCGGTTCGGGACCTACGAGCAGTACTTC
>many|NA|TRBJ2-7|TRBV7-2
CASSLFESSYEQYF
TGTGCCAGCAGCTTATTTGAGAGCTCCTACGAGCAGTACTTC
>NA|TRBD1|TRBJ2-7|TRBV7-9
CASSFNPGTGGREQYF
TGTGCCAGCAGCTTTAACCCGGGCACAGGGGGCCGCGAGCAGTACTTC
>NA|NA|TRBJ1-1|TRBV6-2/TRBV6-3
CASSYRRLNTEAFF
TGTGCCAGCAGTTACCGCAGACTGAACACTGAAGCTTTCTTT
>many|NA|TRBJ1-4|TRBV7-6
CASSIYSTATNEKLFF
TGTGCCAGCAGCATTTACTCGACAGCAACTAATGAAAAACTGTTTTTT
>few|TRBD2|TRBJ2-2|TRBV2
CASRELAVNTGELFF
TGTGCCAGCAGGGAGCTAGCGGTGAACACCGGGGAGCTGTTTTTT
>few|NA|TRBJ2-7|TRBV30
CAWSDSYEQYF
TGTGCCTGGAGTGACTCCTACGAGCAGTACTTC
>NA|NA|TRBJ2-3|TRBV20-1
CSAKTLGRGGDTQYF
TGCAGTGCCAAGACCCTCGGGAGAGGGGGAGATACGCAGTATTTT
>many|NA|TRBJ2-5|TRBV11-2
CASSLDPRERLQETQYF
TGTGCCAGCAGCTTAGATCCCAGGGAGCGCTTACAAGAGACCCAGTACTTC
>few|TRBD1|TRBJ2-2|TRBV7-2
CASSFYPGGSGELFF
TGTGCCAGCAGCTTCTACCCAGGGGGCTCCGGGGAGCTGTTTTTT